Listed here is a single T cell receptor (beta chain). The data were taken from a study of blood T cell repertoires in COVID-19. Study-level information: The United States, Italy and Spain supplied acute and convalescent COVID-19 samples. In each case, the material was cDNA or gDNA derived from T cells, B-cell-depleted T cells, or PBMCs.

In the study's own analysis: Cell counts per sample came from amplifying reference gene primers. The protocol was immunoSEQ multiplex PCR, while the TCRdb copy is restricted to in-frame clones and leaves out a portion. That table is the source of V, J and clone size, and D and trimming were worked out from the DNA. The repertoire has about 90,000 clones, approximately 92% of them found once; the top ten carry roughly 5.9%. There are 13 residues in the CDR3. Looked up from germline, CDR1 is MNHNS and CDR2 is SASEGT. V was clipped by 3 bases and J by 0 bases, with 3 bases between them. This chain joins TRBV6-1 and TRBJ1-5; D is uncertain. The TCR originated in a woman aged 60-70 years with active COVID-19. The sequenced sample consisted of peripheral blood. The CDR3 DNA follows: TGTGCCAGCAGTGATCGTAGCAATCAGCCCCAGCATTTT. Translating gives CASSDRSNQPQHF.